Below, 19 T cell receptor beta chains from the same sample are listed, as sequenced in a study of cytomegalovirus exposure and HLA in healthy donors. The repertoire was sequenced with immunoSEQ multiplex PCR; TCRdb's copy has only in-frame clones and lacks some. The sample lists more than 70,000 clones; less than 95% were seen once. Sequencing was done on a sample of PBMCs. Receptor source: a woman under 30 in good health and CMV-seronegative.

The chain has TRBV4-2 and TRBJ2-2, with 13 bases identical to TRBD2. Germline V CDR1 and CDR2: LGHNA, YNFKEQ. V lost 2 bases to trimming and J lost 5 bases; unmatched junction nucleotides: 5. CDR3 length: 17 amino acids. The CDR3 is CASSQSGTSGVTGELFF. The CDR3 DNA reads TGTGCCAGCAGCCAATCCGGGACTAGCGGGGTAACCGGGGAGCTGTTTTTT.

The chain carries TRBV21-1 and TRBJ2-1; TRBD2 was called by the table and not checked on the DNA. TRBV21-1 is a recognized pseudogene. The CDR3 has 14 amino acids. The DNA for the CDR3 is TGTGCCAGCAGCAAGAGTACTAGCGGGGATGAGCAGTTCTTC. Its protein product is CASSKSTSGDEQFF.

The chain recombines TRBV9 with TRBJ1-6, with D possibly being TRBD1 (6 bases). CDR3 length: 14 residues. The germline V gene encodes CDR1 SGDLS and CDR2 YYNGEE. V lost 4 bases, J lost 5 bases, and 10 bases lay in between. The CDR3 protein is CASSKGEHNSPLHF. CDR3 DNA sequence: TGTGCCAGCAGCAAGGGGGAGCATAATTCACCCCTCCACTTT.

The genes are TRBV29-1 and TRBJ1-2; no reliable D call. The germline gives CDR1 SQVTM, CDR2 ANQGSEA. Trimming left V 6 bases short and J 8 bases short, with 19 bases between. The CDR3 runs 13 residues. This CDR3 reads CSVSDRGERGYTF. CDR3 in DNA: TGCAGCGTCTCGGACCGCGGGGAGAGAGGCTACACCTTC.

This chain uses TRBV27 with TRBJ1-5; no clear D. The CDR3 consists of 15 residues. Germline V gene data show CDR1 as MNHEY and CDR2 as SMNVEV (reference sequence). Trimming cost V 4 bases and J 2 bases, with 12 bases left between them. CDR3 in DNA: TGTGCCAGCAGTTCAGGCCTGTGGGGCAATCAGCCCCAGCATTTT. It encodes CASSSGLWGNQPQHF.

The table lists this clone with a count of one. The V call is TRBV7-8, the J call TRBJ2-5, with 9 bases matching TRBD2. The CDR3 totals 15 residues. The V segment lost 1 base and the J segment 4 bases; nucleotides outside the gene matches: 4. Germline CDR1 is SGHVS and CDR2 is FQNEAQ. The CDR3 spells CASSLGGRGAETQYF. The CDR3 nucleotides are TGTGCCAGCAGCTTAGGCGGGAGGGGTGCAGAGACCCAGTACTTC.

V gene TRBV11-2 combines with J gene TRBJ1-5, with no clear D. This CDR3 has 15 residues. Germline V CDR1 and CDR2: SGHAT, FQNNGV. V was pared by 1 base and J by 2 bases, with 9 bases between. The CDR3 is CASSLGTRGNQPQHF. Here the CDR3 DNA reads TGTGCCAGCAGCTTAGGCACTAGGGGCAATCAGCCCCAGCATTTT.

The rearrangement links TRBV6-1 to TRBJ2-7; tentatively, D is TRBD1 (6 bases). Per the germline V gene, CDR1 is MNHNS and CDR2 is SASEGT. This CDR3 spans 16 amino acids. V lost 4 bases and J lost 2, with 18 bases in between. The CDR3 coding sequence is TGTGCCAGCAGTGTCCAAACAGGGTTAGGAACCTACGAGCAGTACTTC. This translates into CASSVQTGLGTYEQYF.

The V call is TRBV2, the J call TRBJ1-6; 7 bases fit TRBD1. V gave up 8 bases and J gave up 6 bases; unmatched junction bases: 7. Germline V gives CDR1 SNHLY, CDR2 FYNNEI. This CDR3 comprises 14 residues. CDR3 coding DNA: TGTGCCAGCCTCCGACAGGGTGGTAATTCACCCCTCCACTTT. It codes for CASLRQGGNSPLHF.

The chain combines TRBV18 with TRBJ1-4; D is perhaps TRBD1 (5 bases). The ends were cut back, 3 bases at V and 8 bases at J, with 7 bases in the middle. In germline, CDR1 is KGHSH, CDR2 LQKENI. The CDR3 is 12 residues long. CDR3 sequence: CASSPRGEKLFF. The CDR3 DNA reads TGTGCCAGCTCACCCCGGGGGGAAAAACTGTTTTTT.

This chain links TRBV19 with TRBJ2-6; TRBD1 agrees at 7 bases. The CDR3 covers 14 residues. Germline V lookup: CDR1 LNHDA, CDR2 SQIVND (reference sequence). V trimming: 7 bases; J trimming: 11 bases; junction bases outside the gene matches: 11. For the CDR3, the DNA is TGTGCCAGTACCCCGAGGGACAGAGGGGACGTCCTGACTTTC. This sequence encodes CASTPRDRGDVLTF.

V usage is TRBV19 and J usage is TRBJ1-1; no clear D gene. The CDR3 covers 13 residues. The ends were cut back, 5 bases at V and 4 bases at J, with 11 bases in the middle. Germline CDR1 and CDR2: LNHDA and SQIVND (reference sequence). CDR3 sequence reads: CASSLQRGTEAFF. The CDR3 DNA follows: TGTGCCAGTAGTCTACAGCGGGGCACTGAAGCTTTCTTT. The full variable domain, with the rest looked up from reference TRBV19 and TRBJ1-1, is DGGITQSPKYLFRKEGQNVTLSCEQNLNHDAMYWYRQDPGQGLRLIYYSQIVNDFQKGDIAEGYSVSREKKESFPLTVTSAQKNPTAFYLCASSLQRGTEAFFGQGTRLTVV.

The gene calls are TRBV2 and TRBJ2-7; 11 bases map to TRBD2. Per germline, CDR1 SNHLY and CDR2 FYNNEI. Trimming removed 4 bases from V and 4 bases from J; junction bases left unmatched: 9. This CDR3 region has 16 residues. The chain's CDR3 is CASSGRTSGSSYEQYF. CDR3 in DNA: TGTGCCAGCAGTGGGCGAACTAGCGGGAGCTCGTACGAGCAGTACTTC.

This chain links TRBV9 with TRBJ2-5, with 10 bases identical to TRBD2. Germline lookup yields CDR1 SGDLS and CDR2 YYNGEE. CDR3 size: 14 residues. Germline trimming cut 3 bases from V and 5 bases from J; bases unmatched to any gene: 4. The CDR3 DNA reads TGTGCCAGCAGCGCACTAGCGGGACGGGAGACCCAGTACTTC. Protein product: CASSALAGRETQYF. The full variable domain, completed using reference TRBV9 and TRBJ2-5, is DSGVTQTPKHLITATGQRVTLRCSPRSGDLSVYWYQQSLDQGLQFLIQYYNGEERAKGNILERFSAQQFPDLHSELNLSSLELGDSALYFCASSALAGRETQYFGPGTRLLVL.

The chain links TRBV7-2 to TRBJ2-7, with 7 bases fitting TRBD2. This CDR3 spans 12 amino acids. The ends lost 6 bases at V and 2 bases at J; junction bases unmatched: 1. Germline V gene data show CDR1 as SGHTA and CDR2 as FQGNSA. The CDR3 coding sequence is TGTGCCAGCAGGAGCGGGACCTACGAGCAGTACTTC. This encodes CASRSGTYEQYF.

V usage is TRBV7-9 and J usage is TRBJ1-4; 9 bases are shared with TRBD1. J lost 7 bases, V lost 5 bases, and 8 bases had no gene match. The CDR3 runs to 15 residues. CDR1 is SEHNR, CDR2 FQNEAQ, per germline (reference sequence). CDR3 in amino acids: CASSRDRVGTEKLFF. CDR3 sequence (DNA): TGTGCCAGCAGCCGGGACAGGGTCGGTACTGAAAAACTGTTTTTT.

This clone was recorded once. The rearrangement uses TRBV7-3 and TRBJ1-6; D perhaps matches TRBD1 (6 bases). V was pared by 4 bases and J by 10 bases, with 11 bases between. The CDR3 spans 13 residues. Germline CDR1 SGHTA, CDR2 FQGTGA. The CDR3 DNA sequence: TGTGCCAGCAGCTCTAACAGGGACTCACCCCTCCACTTT. It is translated as CASSSNRDSPLHF.

The chain couples TRBV4-3 to TRBJ2-7; TRBD2 aligns across 9 bases. The CDR3 is 15 amino acids. V was clipped by 0 bases and J by 2 bases; unmatched bases: 2. Germline V lookup: CDR1 LGHNA, CDR2 YSLEER. CDR3 in DNA: TGCGCCAGCAGCCAAGATGTAGCGGGGGCCTACGAGCAGTACTTC. Residues: CASSQDVAGAYEQYF.

The chain carries TRBV4-1 and TRBJ2-7; D is undetermined. The CDR3 has 14 residues. V lost 4 bases and J 5 bases, leaving 15 bases between the germline ends. Germline V gene data show CDR1 as MGHRA and CDR2 as YSYEKL. CDR3 protein: CASSPPSNSDEQYF. The CDR3 DNA is TGCGCCAGCAGCCCTCCGTCAAATAGTGACGAGCAGTACTTC.